This T cell receptor beta chain derives from a study of blood T cell repertoires in COVID-19. Study-wide background: PBMCs, B-cell-depleted T cells, or T cells provided the cDNA or gDNA that made up the material.

Recruits, aged roughly 18 to 90 years, lived in approximately 26 US areas. Some clones are missing from TCRdb's copy, which holds only in-frame ones; the method was immunoSEQ multiplex PCR. The sample gives some 410,000 clones, approximately 90% of which show up once; approximately 1% is in the top ten. Germline CDR1 and CDR2: GTSNPN and SVGIG (reference sequence). There are 15 residues in the CDR3. V was clipped by 5 bases and J by 0 bases, with 13 bases between them. The V gene is TRBV30, the J gene TRBJ1-4; D perhaps matches TRBD1 (5 bases). Sequenced input: PBMCs or T cells enriched from blood (not recorded which). This receptor was identified in a woman in her twenties or thirties with acute COVID-19. The CDR3 DNA reads TGTGCCTGGGTGAGCTCAGGGACAACTAATGAAAAACTGTTTTTT. It translates to CAWVSSGTTNEKLFF. The full variable domain, rest sourced from reference TRBV30 and TRBJ1-4, is SQTIHQWPATLVQPVGSPLSLECTVEGTSNPNLYWYRQAAGRGLQLLFYSVGIGQISSEVPQNLSASRPQDRQFILSSKKLLLSDSGFYLCAWVSSGTTNEKLFFGSGTQLSVL.